Below are 32 T cell receptor beta chains sequenced from a single sample in a study of cytomegalovirus exposure and HLA in healthy donors. 13 Jbeta primers and 60 Vbeta primers were used for the PCR. Libraries were prepared by immunoSEQ multiplex PCR; TCRdb keeps only in-frame clonotypes and omits some of them. The table has around 180,000 clones, 65% to 85% seen once. The sample was PBMCs. The receptors derive from a man aged 55 to 70 in good health and CMV-seronegative.

This chain joins TRBV5-1 and TRBJ2-7; TRBD2 aligns across 15 bases. Unmatched junction bases numbered 9, after V lost 3 bases and J lost 2 bases. CDR3 length: 18 residues. The V gene's germline CDR1 is SGHRS and CDR2 YFSETQ. DNA for the CDR3: TGCGCCAGCAGCTCGGGACTAGCGGGGGGCCTAGGAGCCTACGAGCAGTACTTC. Translated: CASSSGLAGGLGAYEQYF.

The gene calls are TRBV28 and TRBJ2-1, with a tentative D call TRBD1 (5 bases). The germline V gene encodes CDR1 MDHEN and CDR2 SYDVKM. Trimming cost V 6 bases and J 10 bases, with 19 bases left between them. This CDR3 has 14 residues. The CDR3 coding sequence is TGTGCCAGCAGACGGCGCGAGTCTTACAGGGAGCAGTTCTTC. It is translated as CASRRRESYREQFF.

This clone came up once. The chain recombines TRBV5-1 with TRBJ2-7; D not certain. The germline V and J ends were trimmed by 4 bases and 7 bases, with 18 bases remaining between them. CDR1 is SGHRS and CDR2 is YFSETQ in the germline V gene. This CDR3 comprises 14 residues. CDR3 in DNA: TGCGCCAGCAGCGCACGACCGGAAGAGAGGGAGCAGTACTTC. It specifies CASSARPEEREQYF.

The chain is built from TRBV19 and TRBJ2-4; 8 bases line up with TRBD2. Germline V CDR1 and CDR2: LNHDA, SQIVND (reference sequence). Trimming took 3 bases from V and 8 from J; bases not matched to a gene: 6. This CDR3 has 14 amino acids. CDR3 sequence reads: CASSIRLAWDIQYF. The CDR3 coding sequence is TGTGCCAGTAGTATTAGACTAGCGTGGGACATTCAGTACTTC.

The V call is TRBV6-5, the J call TRBJ2-1; 10 bases line up with TRBD2. Germline V lookup: CDR1 MNHEY, CDR2 SVGAGI. The CDR3 length is 16 residues. V dropped 4 bases and J dropped 5; count of bases not matched to a gene: 8. The CDR3 coding sequence is TGTGCCAGCAGTTTCGATATAGCGGGAGGACACAATGAGCAGTTCTTC. Amino acids: CASSFDIAGGHNEQFF.

The rearrangement links TRBV7-9 to TRBJ1-5, with TRBD1 matching 9 bases. The CDR3 consists of 15 residues. The V gene's germline CDR1 is SEHNR and CDR2 FQNEAQ (reference sequence). V was clipped by 5 bases and J by 6 bases; unmatched bases: 8. The CDR3 loop reads CASSEGQGRGQPQHF. For the CDR3, the DNA is TGTGCCAGCAGCGAGGGACAGGGAAGGGGTCAGCCCCAGCATTTT.

CDR3 sequence: CASSSRQGATNEKLFF. The CDR3 bases are TGCGCCAGCAGCTCAAGACAGGGAGCAACTAATGAAAAACTGTTTTTT. V is TRBV5-1 and J is TRBJ1-4, with 7 nucleotides matching TRBD1. Germline CDR1 reads SGHRS; CDR2 reads YFSETQ. The CDR3 contains 16 residues. The J segment lost 0 bases and the V segment lost 3 bases, leaving 5 bases of the junction unmatched.

The chain combines TRBV27 with TRBJ1-5; 9 bases are a match to TRBD1. The V gene's germline CDR1 is MNHEY and CDR2 SMNVEV (reference sequence). This CDR3 comprises 16 residues. The V gene end was trimmed by 6 bases and the J gene end by 0 bases; junction bases not matched to a gene: 6. CDR3 bases: TGTGCCAGCAGAGACAGGGGGTCCACTAGCAATCAGCCCCAGCATTTT. Its protein product is CASRDRGSTSNQPQHF.

The CDR3 loop reads CASSLSSAGSGNTIYF. CDR3 coding DNA: TGTGCCAGCAGCTTATCATCTGCCGGCTCTGGAAACACCATATATTTT. The J gene is TRBJ1-3, the V gene TRBV7-3; D gene uncertain. Germline-derived CDR1 and CDR2 are SGHTA and FQGTGA. This CDR3 has 16 amino acids. V lost 2 bases and J lost 0, with 11 bases in between.

The gene calls are TRBV27 and TRBJ2-1; TRBD1 matches at 8 bases. The germline V gene has CDR1 MNHEY and CDR2 SMNVEV (reference sequence). CDR3 size: 14 residues. V was clipped by 6 bases and J by 2 bases; unmatched bases: 3. The CDR3 DNA sequence: TGTGCCAGCAGAGACAGGGGACCCTACAATGAGCAGTTCTTC. It codes for CASRDRGPYNEQFF.

The chain employs TRBV5-8 and TRBJ2-5; a possible D gene is TRBD1 (6 bases). The V and J ends lost 4 bases and 10 bases respectively, with 17 bases between them. CDR3 length: 13 amino acids. Germline CDR1 and CDR2: SGHTS and YDEGEE. The CDR3 DNA follows: TGTGCCAGCAGCCGGGACACGTCTTTTGGCCAGTACTTC. Translation: CASSRDTSFGQYF.

This clone appeared a few times. This chain joins TRBV5-6 and TRBJ1-5; D might be TRBD1 (5 bases). The length of the CDR3 is 13 residues. V lost 3 bases and J lost 7, with 11 bases in between. In germline, CDR1 is SGHDT, CDR2 YYEEEE. The CDR3 DNA follows: TGTGCCAGCAGCTCTGGGGGGGGACAGCCCCAGCATTTT. Its protein is CASSSGGGQPQHF.

The sample holds one count of this clone. The genes are TRBV7-9 and TRBJ2-7, with 9 bases identical to TRBD1. Germline CDR1 and CDR2: SEHNR and FQNEAQ (reference sequence). The CDR3 contains 12 residues. The ends lost 8 bases at V and 5 bases at J; junction bases unmatched: 4. CDR3 residues: CASGQGSNEQYF. The CDR3 coding sequence is TGTGCCAGCGGACAGGGGAGCAACGAGCAGTACTTC.

This clone was picked up one time. The chain links TRBV27 to TRBJ2-2; 7 bases line up with TRBD2. The CDR3 loop spans 15 amino acids. Germline V gene data show CDR1 as MNHEY and CDR2 as SMNVEV (reference sequence). With 2 bases clipped from V and 0 bases from J, the junction kept 0 bases outside the gene matches. The CDR3, as DNA: TGTGCCAGCAGTTTAGGGGGGGCGAACACCGGGGAGCTGTTTTTT. Its translation is CASSLGGANTGELFF.

The chain employs TRBV28 and TRBJ2-5; a possible D gene is TRBD2 (5 bases). V was trimmed by 4 bases and J by 2 bases, leaving 8 bases between them. The germline V gene has CDR1 MDHEN and CDR2 SYDVKM. This CDR3 is 13 amino acids long. CDR3 in DNA: TGTGCCAGCAGTTCCCGGGGACAAGAGACCCAGTACTTC. Translated, it gives CASSSRGQETQYF.

CDR3 residues: CASSLGQGVIYNEQFF. CDR3 coding DNA: TGTGCCAGCAGCTTAGGGCAGGGGGTTATCTACAATGAGCAGTTCTTC. The chain uses TRBV7-9 and TRBJ2-1, with 7 bases identical to TRBD1. This CDR3 has 16 residues. Germline V gene data show CDR1 as SEHNR and CDR2 as FQNEAQ (reference sequence). V lost 1 base and J lost 3; bases outside the gene matches: 6.

This clone turned up a few times. The chain combines TRBV29-1 with TRBJ2-5, with TRBD1 matching 10 bases. The CDR3 is 13 amino acids. Germline trimming cut 8 bases from V and 3 bases from J; bases unmatched to any gene: 6. Germline V gene lookup returns CDR1 SQVTM and CDR2 ANQGSEA. DNA of the CDR3: TGCAGCACCGAGGACAGGGGGAAAGAGACCCAGTACTTC. Amino acids: CSTEDRGKETQYF.

The chain links TRBV7-9 to TRBJ2-7; perhaps TRBD1 as D (6 bases). Trimming stripped 5 bases from V and 4 bases from J, with 24 bases between. This CDR3 has 17 amino acids. Germline V gene sequence: CDR1 SEHNR, CDR2 FQNEAQ (reference sequence). The CDR3 nucleotides read TGTGCCAGCAGCCTACTGCCCCTTTCGGACAGATTATACGAGCAGTACTTC. Amino acid sequence: CASSLLPLSDRLYEQYF.

The gene calls are TRBV18 and TRBJ1-1; TRBD1 is a possible D gene (6 bases). V was pared by 2 bases and J by 5 bases, with 15 bases between. Germline CDR1 reads KGHSH; CDR2 reads LQKENI. The CDR3 runs 15 residues. CDR3 protein: CASSPSSGVGTEAFF. CDR3 bases: TGTGCCAGCTCACCATCCTCAGGGGTTGGAACTGAAGCTTTCTTT.

The V and J genes are TRBV7-2 and TRBJ2-7, with TRBD2 as a possible D gene (5 bases). Trimming took 2 bases from V and 7 from J, leaving 15 bases between them. The CDR3 length is 14 residues. Germline CDR1 SGHTA, CDR2 FQGNSA. The CDR3 loop is CASSLRAPPGEQYF. DNA for the CDR3: TGTGCCAGCAGCTTACGGGCCCCACCGGGGGAGCAGTACTTC. The variable domain in full, completed from reference TRBV7-2 and TRBJ2-7, reads GAGVSQSPSNKVTEKGKDVELRCDPISGHTALYWYRQSLGQGLEFLIYFQGNSAPDKSGLPSDRFSAERTGGSVSTLTIQRTQQEDSAVYLCASSLRAPPGEQYFGPGTRLTVT.

The J gene is TRBJ1-2, the V gene TRBV6-1, with unresolved D. V was clipped by 6 bases and J by 8 bases, with 7 bases between them. Germline assignment: CDR1 MNHNS and CDR2 SASEGT. This CDR3 contains 10 residues. The CDR3 protein is CASSYGGYTF. The CDR3 coding sequence is TGTGCCAGCAGCTACGGGGGCTACACCTTC.

The genes are TRBV4-1 and TRBJ1-2; D gene ambiguous. The CDR3 contains 15 residues. CDR1 and CDR2 from the germline V gene are MGHRA and YSYEKL. V was cut by 0 bases and J by 4 bases, with 12 bases left in between. CDR3 sequence reads: CASSQDAAVSYGYTF. The DNA for the CDR3 is TGCGCCAGCAGCCAAGACGCGGCAGTCTCCTATGGCTACACCTTC.

J is TRBJ2-2 and V is TRBV4-2; 8 bases agree with TRBD1. Germline CDR1 reads LGHNA; CDR2 reads YNFKEQ. J lost 1 base, V lost 1 base, and 5 bases had no gene match. The CDR3 is 17 amino acids. CDR3 in DNA: TGTGCCAGCAGCCAAGGTTCGGGACAGGTGAACACCGGGGAGCTGTTTTTT. Protein product: CASSQGSGQVNTGELFF.

The V and J genes are TRBV19 and TRBJ2-7, with D tentatively TRBD2 (6 bases). The germline gives CDR1 LNHDA, CDR2 SQIVND (reference sequence). V was cut by 5 bases and J by 4 bases, with 21 bases left in between. The CDR3 is 16 amino acids. CDR3 nucleotides: TGTGCCAGTAGTTTCCACCCGTCGACTAGTAGGTACGAGCAGTACTTC. It translates to CASSFHPSTSRYEQYF.

The rearrangement uses TRBV5-1 and TRBJ1-1; maybe TRBD1 (5 bases). Germline CDR1 SGHRS, CDR2 YFSETQ. Deletions cut 4 bases from V and 1 base from J, with 8 bases between. CDR3 length: 13 amino acids. The CDR3 bases are TGCGCCAGCAGCAGGGGCCAGAACACTGAAGCTTTCTTT. This sequence encodes CASSRGQNTEAFF. The full variable domain, with the rest looked up from reference TRBV5-1 and TRBJ1-1, is KAGVTQTPRYLIKTRGQQVTLSCSPISGHRSVSWYQQTPGQGLQFLFEYFSETQRNKGNFPGRFSGRQFSNSRSEMNVSTLELGDSALYLCASSRGQNTEAFFGQGTRLTVV.

This clone appeared once. The genes are TRBV27 and TRBJ2-1, with 12 bases that match TRBD2. Unmatched junction bases numbered 9, after V lost 10 bases and J lost 2 bases. There are 16 residues in the CDR3. Germline CDR1 is MNHEY and CDR2 is SMNVEV (reference sequence). The CDR3 DNA is TGTGCCACTCTCGACCTAGCGGGAGGGACCTACAATGAGCAGTTCTTC. It encodes CATLDLAGGTYNEQFF.

The chain couples TRBV6-4 to TRBJ2-2, with 10 bases lining up with TRBD2. Germline CDR1 is MRHNA and CDR2 is SNTAGT. The J segment lost 4 bases and the V segment lost 1 base, leaving 3 bases of the junction unmatched. The CDR3 totals 16 residues. CDR3 coding DNA: TGTGCCAGCAGTGACTTAGCGGGGGGAGCCACCGGGGAGCTGTTTTTT. Protein sequence: CASSDLAGGATGELFF.

As concerns this clone: An end of the junction does not agree with germline; a read error may underlie this. The chain has TRBV28 and TRBJ1-5, with D possibly being TRBD1 (5 bases). The CDR3 is 15 amino acids. Per the germline V gene, CDR1 is MDHEN and CDR2 is SYDVKM. This CDR3 reads CASSLGQGREQPQNF. The CDR3 nucleotides read TGTGCCAGCAGTTTAGGCCAGGGTAGGGAACAGCCCCAGAATTTT.

The chain uses TRBV1 and TRBJ2-1; the D call in the table, TRBD2, was not verified against the DNA. TRBV1 is marked as a pseudogene. This CDR3 comprises 17 residues. CDR3 loop: CTSSQDRLAGDCNEQFF. CDR3 bases: TGCACCAGCAGCCAAGATCGGCTAGCGGGAGACTGTAATGAGCAGTTCTTC.

The chain uses TRBV28 and TRBJ2-1; no reliable D call. The CDR3 has 11 amino acids. The V end was cut by 6 bases, the J end by 8 bases, with 8 bases between. The germline gives CDR1 MDHEN, CDR2 SYDVKM. The CDR3 protein is CASSPFDEQFF. The DNA of the CDR3 is TGTGCCAGCAGCCCGTTCGATGAGCAGTTCTTC.

V and J are TRBV5-8 and TRBJ2-1, with D perhaps TRBD2 (6 bases). Germline V gene lookup returns CDR1 SGHTS and CDR2 YDEGEE. V lost 0 bases to trimming and J lost 5 bases, with 15 bases between them. This CDR3 comprises 16 residues. CDR3: CASSLAQRRRDNEQFF. CDR3 bases: TGTGCCAGCAGCTTGGCCCAGCGGAGGAGGGACAATGAGCAGTTCTTC.

The genes are TRBV11-2 and TRBJ1-6, with D unresolved. The CDR3 has 12 amino acids. Germline V gene sequence: CDR1 SGHAT, CDR2 FQNNGV. V was cut by 5 bases and J by 7 bases, with 6 bases left in between. CDR3 loop: CASSLRNSPLHF. As DNA, the CDR3 is TGTGCCAGCAGCCTCAGGAATTCACCCCTCCACTTT.